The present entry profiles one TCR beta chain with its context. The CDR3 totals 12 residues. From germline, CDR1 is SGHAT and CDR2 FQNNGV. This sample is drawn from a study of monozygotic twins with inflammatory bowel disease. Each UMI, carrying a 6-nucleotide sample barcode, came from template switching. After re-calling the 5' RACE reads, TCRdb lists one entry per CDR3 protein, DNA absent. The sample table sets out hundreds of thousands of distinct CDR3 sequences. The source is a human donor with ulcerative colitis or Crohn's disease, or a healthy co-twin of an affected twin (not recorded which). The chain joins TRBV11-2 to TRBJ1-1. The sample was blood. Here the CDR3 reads CASSVSTTEAFF.